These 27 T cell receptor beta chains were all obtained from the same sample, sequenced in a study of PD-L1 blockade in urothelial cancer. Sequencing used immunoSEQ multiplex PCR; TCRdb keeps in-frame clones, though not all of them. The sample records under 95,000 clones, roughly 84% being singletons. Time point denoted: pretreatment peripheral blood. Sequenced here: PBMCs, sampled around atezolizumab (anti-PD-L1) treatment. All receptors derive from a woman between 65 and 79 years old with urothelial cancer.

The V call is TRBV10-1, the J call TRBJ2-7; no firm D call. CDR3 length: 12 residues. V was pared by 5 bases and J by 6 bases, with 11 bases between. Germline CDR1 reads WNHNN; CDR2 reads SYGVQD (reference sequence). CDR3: CASSLRRCEQYF. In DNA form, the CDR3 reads TGCGCCAGCAGTCTTAGAAGATGCGAGCAGTACTTC.

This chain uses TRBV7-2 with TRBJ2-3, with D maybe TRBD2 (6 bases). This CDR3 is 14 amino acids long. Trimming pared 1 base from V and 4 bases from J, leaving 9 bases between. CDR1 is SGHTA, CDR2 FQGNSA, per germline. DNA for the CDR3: TGTGCCAGCAGCTTAGAGACTAGAGCAGATACGCAGTATTTT. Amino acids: CASSLETRADTQYF.

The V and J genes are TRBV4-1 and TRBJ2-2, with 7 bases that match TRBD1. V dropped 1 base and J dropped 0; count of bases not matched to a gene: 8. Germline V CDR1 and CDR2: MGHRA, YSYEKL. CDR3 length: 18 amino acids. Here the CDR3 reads CASSQVGYRGSNTGELFF. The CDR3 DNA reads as TGCGCCAGCAGCCAAGTCGGTTACAGGGGTTCGAACACCGGGGAGCTGTTTTTT.

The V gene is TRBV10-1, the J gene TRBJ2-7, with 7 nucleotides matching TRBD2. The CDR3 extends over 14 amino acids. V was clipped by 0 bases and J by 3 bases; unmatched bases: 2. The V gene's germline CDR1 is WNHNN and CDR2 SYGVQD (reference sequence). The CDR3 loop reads CASSESGGIYEQYF. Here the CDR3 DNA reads TGCGCCAGCAGTGAGTCGGGAGGGATCTACGAGCAGTACTTC.

CDR3 loop: CASSFLAGGINDEQFF. In DNA, the CDR3 is TGTGCCAGCAGCTTTCTAGCGGGGGGAATAAACGATGAGCAGTTCTTC. The J gene is TRBJ2-1, the V gene TRBV7-6, with TRBD2 identical over 11 bases. The CDR3 runs 16 residues. The V and J ends lost 3 bases and 8 bases, in that order; junction bases with no gene match: 9. Germline lookup yields CDR1 SGHVS and CDR2 FNYEAQ.

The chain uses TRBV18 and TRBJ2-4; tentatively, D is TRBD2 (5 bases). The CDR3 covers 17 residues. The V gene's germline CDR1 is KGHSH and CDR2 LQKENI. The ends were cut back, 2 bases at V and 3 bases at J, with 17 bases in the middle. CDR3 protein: CASSPGEGRLGKNIQYF. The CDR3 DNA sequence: TGTGCCAGCTCACCAGGCGAGGGAAGGTTGGGCAAAAACATTCAGTACTTC.

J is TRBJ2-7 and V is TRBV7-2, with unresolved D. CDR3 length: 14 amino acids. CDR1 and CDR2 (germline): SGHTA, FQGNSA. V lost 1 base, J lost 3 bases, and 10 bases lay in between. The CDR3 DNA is TGTGCCAGCAGCTTAGGAGTGGTAAGCTACGAGCAGTACTTC. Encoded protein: CASSLGVVSYEQYF.

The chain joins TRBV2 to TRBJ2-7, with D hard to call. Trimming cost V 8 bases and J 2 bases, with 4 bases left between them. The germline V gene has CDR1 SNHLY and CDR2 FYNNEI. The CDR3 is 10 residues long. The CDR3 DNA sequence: TGTGCCAGCGAGGCCTACGAGCAGTACTTC. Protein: CASEAYEQYF.

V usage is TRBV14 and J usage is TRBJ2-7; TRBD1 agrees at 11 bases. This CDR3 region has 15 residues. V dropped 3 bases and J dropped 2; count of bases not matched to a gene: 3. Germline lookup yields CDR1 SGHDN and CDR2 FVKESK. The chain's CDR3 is CASSHEDRGPYEQYF. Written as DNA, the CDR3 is TGTGCCAGCAGCCACGAGGACAGGGGGCCCTACGAGCAGTACTTC. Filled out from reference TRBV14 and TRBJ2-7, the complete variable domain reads EAGVTQFPSHSVIEKGQTVTLRCDPISGHDNLYWYRRVMGKEIKFLLHFVKESKQDESGMPNNRFLAERTGGTYSTLKVQPAELEDSGVYFCASSHEDRGPYEQYFGPGTRLTVT.

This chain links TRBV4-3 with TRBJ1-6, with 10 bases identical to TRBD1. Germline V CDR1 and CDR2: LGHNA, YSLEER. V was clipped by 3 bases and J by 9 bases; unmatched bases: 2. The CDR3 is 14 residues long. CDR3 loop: CASSQDRGFSPLHF. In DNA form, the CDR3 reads TGCGCCAGCAGCCAGGACAGGGGGTTTTCACCCCTCCACTTT.

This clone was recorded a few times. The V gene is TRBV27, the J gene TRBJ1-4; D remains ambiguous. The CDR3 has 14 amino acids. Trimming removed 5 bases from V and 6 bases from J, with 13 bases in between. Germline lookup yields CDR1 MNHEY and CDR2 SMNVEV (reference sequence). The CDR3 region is CASSNSQVHEKLFF. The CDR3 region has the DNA TGTGCCAGCAGTAACAGCCAGGTTCATGAAAAACTGTTTTTT.

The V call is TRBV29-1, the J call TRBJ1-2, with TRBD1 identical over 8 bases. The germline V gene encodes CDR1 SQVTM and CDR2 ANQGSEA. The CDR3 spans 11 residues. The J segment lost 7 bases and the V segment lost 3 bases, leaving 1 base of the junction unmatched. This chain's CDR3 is CSVDDRGGYTF. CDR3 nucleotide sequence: TGCAGCGTTGATGACAGGGGTGGCTACACCTTC.

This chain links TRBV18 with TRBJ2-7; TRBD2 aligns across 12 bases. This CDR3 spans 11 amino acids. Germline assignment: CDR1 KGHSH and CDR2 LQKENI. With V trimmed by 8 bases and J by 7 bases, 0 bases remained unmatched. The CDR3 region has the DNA TGTGCCAGCGGGACTAGCGGGGAGCAGTACTTC. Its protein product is CASGTSGEQYF.

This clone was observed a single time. The CDR3 region is CAWRGVMNTEAFF. CDR3 nucleotide sequence: TGTGCCTGGAGAGGAGTAATGAACACTGAAGCTTTCTTT. The V gene is TRBV30, the J gene TRBJ1-1; D gene unclear. V dropped 3 bases and J dropped 0 bases, with 8 bases sitting between them. Germline lookup yields CDR1 GTSNPN and CDR2 SVGIG (reference sequence). The CDR3 is made up of 13 amino acids.

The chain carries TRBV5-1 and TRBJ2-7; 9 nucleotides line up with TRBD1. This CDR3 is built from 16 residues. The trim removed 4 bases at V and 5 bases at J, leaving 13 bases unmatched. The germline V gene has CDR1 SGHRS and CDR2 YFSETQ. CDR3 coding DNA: TGCGCCAGCAGCGCCAGCTTGGGACAGGGCCTCGACGAGCAGTACTTC. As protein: CASSASLGQGLDEQYF.

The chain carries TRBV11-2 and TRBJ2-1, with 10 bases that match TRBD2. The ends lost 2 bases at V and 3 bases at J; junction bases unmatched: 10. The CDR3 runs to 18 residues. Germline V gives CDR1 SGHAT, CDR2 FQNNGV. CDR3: CASSLSSRAGGLYNEQFF. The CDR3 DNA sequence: TGTGCCAGCAGCTTATCCTCCAGAGCGGGGGGGCTCTACAATGAGCAGTTCTTC.

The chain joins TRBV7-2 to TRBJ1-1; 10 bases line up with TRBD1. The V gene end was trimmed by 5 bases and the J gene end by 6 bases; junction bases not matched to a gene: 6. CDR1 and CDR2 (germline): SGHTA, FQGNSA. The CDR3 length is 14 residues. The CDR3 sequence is CASSRQGASAEAFF. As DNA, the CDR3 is TGTGCCAGCAGCAGACAGGGGGCGAGCGCTGAAGCTTTCTTT.

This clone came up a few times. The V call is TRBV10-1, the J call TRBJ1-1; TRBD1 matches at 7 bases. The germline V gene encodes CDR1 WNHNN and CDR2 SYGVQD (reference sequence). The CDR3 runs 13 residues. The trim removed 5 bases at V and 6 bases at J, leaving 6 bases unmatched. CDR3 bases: TGCGCCAGCAGTCCAAGACAGGGACCTGAAGCTTTCTTT. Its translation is CASSPRQGPEAFF.

Here the CDR3 reads CASSLDRTGELFF. DNA for the CDR3: TGCGCCAGCAGCTTGGATCGCACCGGGGAGCTGTTTTTT. The chain is built from TRBV5-1 and TRBJ2-2; D gene ambiguous. V lost 0 bases, J lost 4 bases, and 4 bases lay in between. This CDR3 has 13 residues. Germline values: CDR1 SGHRS, CDR2 YFSETQ.

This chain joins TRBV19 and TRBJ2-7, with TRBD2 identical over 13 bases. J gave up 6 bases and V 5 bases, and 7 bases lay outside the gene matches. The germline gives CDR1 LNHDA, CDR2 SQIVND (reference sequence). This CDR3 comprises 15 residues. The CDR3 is CASSPGLAGVGEQYF. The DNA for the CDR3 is TGTGCCAGTAGTCCAGGACTAGCGGGAGTGGGCGAGCAGTACTTC.

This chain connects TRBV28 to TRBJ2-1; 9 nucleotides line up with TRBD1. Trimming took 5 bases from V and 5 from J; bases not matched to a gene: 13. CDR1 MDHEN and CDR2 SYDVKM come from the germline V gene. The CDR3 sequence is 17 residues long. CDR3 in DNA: TGTGCCAGCAGTCCTAGTCCGGGACAGGGCGGAGACAATGAGCAGTTCTTC. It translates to CASSPSPGQGGDNEQFF.

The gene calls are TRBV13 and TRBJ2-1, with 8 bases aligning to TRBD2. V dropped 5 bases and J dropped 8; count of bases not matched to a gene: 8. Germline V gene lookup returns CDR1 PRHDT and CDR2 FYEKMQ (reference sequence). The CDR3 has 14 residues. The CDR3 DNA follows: TGTGCCAGCAGCCCCCGACCCGGGGGGGATGAGCAGTTCTTC. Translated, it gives CASSPRPGGDEQFF.

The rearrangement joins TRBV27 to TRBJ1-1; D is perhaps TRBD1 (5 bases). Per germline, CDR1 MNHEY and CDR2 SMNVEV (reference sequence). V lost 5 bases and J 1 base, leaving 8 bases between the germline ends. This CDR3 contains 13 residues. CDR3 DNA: TGTGCCAGCAGTAAACAGGAGAACACTGAAGCTTTCTTT. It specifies CASSKQENTEAFF.

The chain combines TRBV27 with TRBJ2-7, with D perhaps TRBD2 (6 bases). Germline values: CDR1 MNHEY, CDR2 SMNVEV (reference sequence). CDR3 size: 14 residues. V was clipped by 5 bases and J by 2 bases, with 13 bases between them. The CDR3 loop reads CASSALAKPYEQYF. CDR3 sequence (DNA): TGTGCCAGCAGTGCCCTAGCGAAACCCTACGAGCAGTACTTC.

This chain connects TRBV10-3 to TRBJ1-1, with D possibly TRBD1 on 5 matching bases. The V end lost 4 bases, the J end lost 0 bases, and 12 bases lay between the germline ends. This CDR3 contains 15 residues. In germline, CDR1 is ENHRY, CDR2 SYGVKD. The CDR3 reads CAISGAGGMNTEAFF. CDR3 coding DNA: TGTGCCATCAGTGGGGCGGGGGGTATGAACACTGAAGCTTTCTTT.

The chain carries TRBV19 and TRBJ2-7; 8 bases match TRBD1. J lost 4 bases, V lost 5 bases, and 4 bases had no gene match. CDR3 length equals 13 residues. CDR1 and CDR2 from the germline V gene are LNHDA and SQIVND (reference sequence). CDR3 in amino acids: CASSADREYEQYF. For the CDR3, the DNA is TGTGCCAGTAGTGCGGACAGGGAGTACGAGCAGTACTTC.

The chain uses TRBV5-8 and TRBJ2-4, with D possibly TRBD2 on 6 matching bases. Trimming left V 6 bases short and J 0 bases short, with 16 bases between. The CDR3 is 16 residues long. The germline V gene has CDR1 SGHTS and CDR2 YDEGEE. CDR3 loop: CASTRGLPLAKNIQYF. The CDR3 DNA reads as TGTGCCAGCACCCGCGGACTACCACTAGCCAAAAACATTCAGTACTTC.